This T cell receptor beta chain was identified in a study of CD8 T cells in Susac syndrome. The authors carried out high-throughput sequencing of TCR beta. They applied it to CD8+ and CD4+ T cells obtained from blood. The multiple sclerosis controls were treatment-naive patients, and their relapsing-remitting disease was stable or active. The TEMRA cells underwent FACS enrichment, while the CD8+ and CD4+ T cells underwent negative isolation. Trimming pared 2 bases from V and 11 bases from J, leaving 1 base between. The length of the CDR3 is 9 residues. Germline CDR1 reads GTSNPN; CDR2 reads SVGIG (reference sequence). After extraction with the RNeasy kit, roughly 0.45 to 1 ug of the RNA was reverse transcribed using random hexamers. Across 54 Vbeta and 13 Jbeta, immunoSEQ multiplex PCR amplified TCR beta CDR3. MiXCR, run by TCRdb on the immunoSEQ multiplex PCR reads, gives a single entry per CDR3 protein. The table has 150,000 to 250,000 distinct CDR3 sequences, about 95% seen once; the top ten hold just under 0.095%.

The rearrangement joins TRBV30 to TRBJ1-6; D not certain. The sample was CD4+ T cells from PBMCs. This receptor was taken from a human donor with multiple sclerosis. CDR3 loop: CAWSPPLHF. DNA for the CDR3: TGTGCCTGGAGTCCACCCCTCCACTTT.